The 21 T cell receptor beta chains in this list originate from one sample, sequenced in a study of control samples from healthy donors and cancer patients. The method was immunoSEQ multiplex PCR; TCRdb's version includes in-frame clones alone and lacks a portion of them. The table lists roughly 50,000 clones, approximately 95% of them singletons. Sequenced input: blood. The origin of the receptors is a woman younger than 45 in good health.

This clone was found once. The chain joins TRBV19 to TRBJ1-6, with 10 nucleotides matching TRBD1. CDR1 and CDR2 (germline): LNHDA, SQIVND (reference sequence). CDR3 length: 17 residues. Unmatched junction bases numbered 11, after V lost 4 bases and J lost 8 bases. The CDR3 region is CASSTYTGTGADSPLHF. The CDR3 DNA is TGTGCCAGTAGTACATATACCGGGACAGGGGCGGATTCACCCCTCCACTTT.

This rearrangement joins TRBV6-1 to TRBJ2-1; 12 bases match TRBD2. The CDR3 is 16 amino acids. J was trimmed by 2 bases and V by 3 bases; bases with no gene match: 2. Germline values: CDR1 MNHNS, CDR2 SASEGT. CDR3 coding DNA: TGTGCCAGCAGTGACCGACTAGCGGGAGCCTACAATGAGCAGTTCTTC. Translation gives CASSDRLAGAYNEQFF.

The chain combines TRBV9 with TRBJ2-5; weak D call: TRBD2 (5 bases). Trimming left V 4 bases short and J 2 bases short, with 12 bases between. Looked up from germline, CDR1 is SGDLS and CDR2 is YYNGEE. The CDR3 is made up of 14 amino acids. The CDR3 protein is CASSTGIVQETQYF. The CDR3 DNA follows: TGTGCCAGCAGCACCGGGATCGTTCAAGAGACCCAGTACTTC.

The chain employs TRBV7-8 and TRBJ1-1; D is ambiguous. V gave up 3 bases and J gave up 0 bases, with 11 bases separating them. The CDR3 is made up of 15 amino acids. Germline assignment: CDR1 SGHVS and CDR2 FQNEAQ. CDR3 residues: CASSFSAAMNTEAFF. CDR3 in DNA: TGTGCCAGCAGCTTCTCGGCAGCCATGAACACTGAAGCTTTCTTT.

The chain has TRBV9 and TRBJ2-1; unclear D gene. The CDR3 extends over 14 amino acids. The V end was cut by 0 bases, the J end by 9 bases, with 13 bases between. Germline CDR1 reads SGDLS; CDR2 reads YYNGEE. This CDR3 is CASSVESAAVEQFF. In DNA, the CDR3 is TGTGCCAGCAGCGTAGAATCGGCGGCTGTTGAGCAGTTCTTC.

The chain recombines TRBV5-1 with TRBJ2-1; D remains ambiguous. Germline V gene sequence: CDR1 SGHRS, CDR2 YFSETQ. The V end was cut by 5 bases, the J end by 6 bases, with 18 bases between. The CDR3 totals 15 residues. The CDR3 sequence: CASRAQPNQVNEQFF. DNA for the CDR3: TGCGCCAGCAGGGCCCAACCAAACCAGGTCAATGAGCAGTTCTTC.

The chain uses TRBV19 and TRBJ1-5; D remains unclear. This CDR3 spans 13 amino acids. Germline assignment: CDR1 LNHDA and CDR2 SQIVND (reference sequence). Trimming left V 5 bases short and J 3 bases short, with 8 bases between. Written as DNA, the CDR3 is TGTGCCAGTAGTCTAGGTTTCAATCAGCCCCAGCATTTT. Encoded protein: CASSLGFNQPQHF. The full variable domain, rest sourced from reference TRBV19 and TRBJ1-5, is DGGITQSPKYLFRKEGQNVTLSCEQNLNHDAMYWYRQDPGQGLRLIYYSQIVNDFQKGDIAEGYSVSREKKESFPLTVTSAQKNPTAFYLCASSLGFNQPQHFGDGTRLSIL.

On this clone: The sample carries other DNA sequences with the same CDR3. The genes are TRBV11-3 and TRBJ2-2; the match to TRBD2 covers 12 bases. The germline V gene encodes CDR1 SGHNT and CDR2 YENEEA. With V trimmed by 2 bases and J by 5 bases, 12 bases remained unmatched. The CDR3 has 19 residues. The CDR3 loop is CASSLRSPITSGRTGELFF. The DNA of the CDR3 is TGTGCCAGCAGCTTACGCTCCCCGATCACTAGCGGGAGGACCGGGGAGCTGTTTTTT.

This sequence joins TRBV5-8 and TRBJ1-5; D is undetermined. Germline loops: CDR1 SGHTS, CDR2 YDEGEE. Trimming removed 4 bases at V and 4 bases at J, with 15 bases between. The CDR3 sequence is 15 residues long. The CDR3 loop reads CASSRKGLGNQPQHF. CDR3 nucleotides: TGTGCCAGCAGCCGCAAGGGATTGGGGAATCAGCCCCAGCATTTT.

V gene TRBV3-1 (or the pseudogene TRBV3-2) combines with J gene TRBJ1-1; D is undetermined. Per the germline V gene, CDR1 is LGHDT and CDR2 is YNNKEL (reference sequence). This CDR3 is built from 15 residues. The ends were cut back, 1 base at V and 1 base at J, with 10 bases in the middle. The CDR3 DNA follows: TGTGCCAGCAGCCAAGCAGTCACTGGGAACACTGAAGCTTTCTTT. Amino acid sequence: CASSQAVTGNTEAFF.

This chain connects TRBV30 to TRBJ2-1; 7 nucleotides line up with TRBD2. Per the germline V gene, CDR1 is GTSNPN and CDR2 is SVGIG (reference sequence). The CDR3 sequence is 14 residues long. V dropped 3 bases and J dropped 7; count of bases not matched to a gene: 9. This CDR3 is CAWSITSVGNEQFF. CDR3 sequence (DNA): TGTGCCTGGAGCATTACTAGCGTCGGAAATGAGCAGTTCTTC.

The rearrangement uses TRBV6-5 and TRBJ2-7; 9 nucleotides line up with TRBD2. Germline CDR1 MNHEY, CDR2 SVGAGI. The trim removed 5 bases at V and 2 bases at J, leaving 7 bases unmatched. The CDR3 extends over 15 amino acids. Here the CDR3 DNA reads TGTGCCAGCAGTAAAATAGCGGGAGCCACCTACGAGCAGTACTTC. Residues: CASSKIAGATYEQYF.

The chain is built from TRBV9 and TRBJ1-2; weak D call: TRBD1 (5 bases). With 4 bases removed from V and 7 bases from J, the gap between germline ends came to 23 bases. The CDR3 consists of 16 residues. CDR1 and CDR2 from the germline V gene are SGDLS and YYNGEE. CDR3 residues: CASSLSIDSLEFGYTF. In DNA form, the CDR3 reads TGTGCCAGCAGCCTATCTATCGACAGTCTTGAGTTTGGCTACACCTTC.

V usage is TRBV2 and J usage is TRBJ1-6; unclear D gene. V lost 7 bases and J 7 bases, leaving 11 bases between the germline ends. This CDR3 contains 13 residues. Germline V gene sequence: CDR1 SNHLY, CDR2 FYNNEI. CDR3 residues: CASTSDGNSPLHF. The CDR3 DNA reads TGTGCCAGCACCTCGGACGGGAATTCACCCCTCCACTTT. The whole variable domain, filled in from reference TRBV2 and TRBJ1-6, reads EPEVTQTPSHQVTQMGQEVILRCVPISNHLYFYWYRQILGQKVEFLVSFYNNEISEKSEIFDDQFSVERPDGSNFTLKIRSTKLEDSAMYFCASTSDGNSPLHFGNGTRLTVT.

This clone has just one count. V is TRBV28 and J is TRBJ1-5; D remains ambiguous. CDR3 length: 11 amino acids. Germline V gives CDR1 MDHEN, CDR2 SYDVKM. V was trimmed by 7 bases and J by 0 bases, leaving 1 base between them. The CDR3 reads CASNSNQPQHF. CDR3 DNA: TGTGCCAGCAATAGCAATCAGCCCCAGCATTTT.

V and J are TRBV18 and TRBJ2-5, with D hard to call. Germline-derived CDR1 and CDR2 are KGHSH and LQKENI. The CDR3 runs to 12 residues. V lost 3 bases to trimming and J lost 4 bases, with 6 bases between them. The CDR3 DNA sequence: TGTGCCAGCTCACCGTTGGGAGAGACCCAGTACTTC. It is translated as CASSPLGETQYF.

The chain couples TRBV10-3 to TRBJ2-1, with TRBD2 identical over 8 bases. V was pared by 2 bases and J by 6 bases, with 12 bases of the junction left unmatched. The germline V gene has CDR1 ENHRY and CDR2 SYGVKD. The CDR3 is made up of 17 amino acids. The CDR3 region has the DNA TGTGCCATCAGTGAGCCCATTAGCGGGATCTGGCTCAATGAGCAGTTCTTC. This gives the protein CAISEPISGIWLNEQFF.

The genes are TRBV2 and TRBJ2-5; no clear D. Germline loops: CDR1 SNHLY, CDR2 FYNNEI. This CDR3 contains 9 residues. The V gene lost 9 bases and the J gene lost 3 bases, with 2 bases spanning the gap. CDR3 amino acids: CASKETQYF. Written as DNA, the CDR3 is TGTGCCAGTAAAGAGACCCAGTACTTC.

The genes are TRBV6-1 and TRBJ2-2; 11 bases map to TRBD2. The J segment lost 6 bases and the V segment lost 2 bases, leaving 5 bases of the junction unmatched. The CDR3 spans 16 residues. Germline CDR1 reads MNHNS; CDR2 reads SASEGT. The CDR3 nucleotides read TGTGCCAGCAGTGAAAGACTAGCGGGAATGGCCGGGGAGCTGTTTTTT. This encodes CASSERLAGMAGELFF.

The chain couples TRBV28 to TRBJ2-7; TRBD1 matches 12 bases. Germline-derived CDR1 and CDR2 are MDHEN and SYDVKM. The CDR3 has 15 amino acids. Losses at the gene ends were 5 bases for V and 4 bases for J; bases not matched to a gene: 6. The CDR3 DNA is TGTGCCAGCAGTAAGGGACAGGGGGCGATTTACGAGCAGTACTTC. It translates to CASSKGQGAIYEQYF.

V is TRBV5-1 and J is TRBJ1-3; D not resolved. CDR1 and CDR2 (germline): SGHRS, YFSETQ. This CDR3 has 13 residues. Trimming removed 4 bases at V and 0 bases at J, with 5 bases between. The CDR3 DNA follows: TGCGCCAGCAGCCCGGGCTCTGGAAACACCATATATTTT. Residues: CASSPGSGNTIYF. The full variable domain, in which reference TRBV5-1 and TRBJ1-3 provide the parts outside the CDR3, is KAGVTQTPRYLIKTRGQQVTLSCSPISGHRSVSWYQQTPGQGLQFLFEYFSETQRNKGNFPGRFSGRQFSNSRSEMNVSTLELGDSALYLCASSPGSGNTIYFGEGSWLTVV.